One sample yielded the 16 T cell receptor beta chains listed below, sequenced in a study of T cell clonality in common variable immunodeficiency. Sequenced by immunoSEQ multiplex PCR; TCRdb stores in-frame clones only, minus some. This record lists about 35,000 clones, none seen once only, and the top ten clones contain less than 3%. The sequencing sample was made of peripheral blood mononuclear cells. The origin of the receptors is a person aged 18 to 75 in good health.

This clone occurred many times. Read sequence stops 3 residues before the CDR3 end, and the germline J gene provides the missing end. The gene calls are TRBV30 and TRBJ2-5, with 7 bases fitting TRBD1. Germline lookup yields CDR1 GTSNPN and CDR2 SVGIG (reference sequence). The CDR3 has 13 residues. The DNA read from the CDR3 is TGTGTCGGGACAGATATGTACCAAGAGACC. It encodes CVGTDMYQET. The entire CDR3 reads CVGTDMYQETQYF.

This clone was picked up many times. The read ends 3 residues before the CDR3 terminus; that terminus is restored from the germline J gene. The chain has TRBV19 and TRBJ1-5; 9 bases are a match to TRBD1. The CDR3 totals 13 residues. Germline CDR1 LNHDA, CDR2 SQIVND (reference sequence). V lost 5 bases to trimming and J lost 9 bases; unmatched junction nucleotides: 5. The CDR3 protein is CASSFDRGAPQHF. Incomplete CDR3 DNA: TGTGCCAGTAGTTTCGACAGGGGGGCGCCC.

This clone was counted at least ten times. Read coverage stops 3 residues before the CDR3 terminus; the germline J gene supplies the remainder. The chain carries TRBV20-1 and TRBJ1-2, with D unresolved. The CDR3 extends over 11 amino acids. V lost 5 bases, J lost 5 bases, and 9 bases lay in between. Per germline, CDR1 DFQATT and CDR2 SNEGSKA (reference sequence). CDR3 DNA (partial): TGCAGTGCTGGCCGTGTTTATGGC. Encoded protein: CSAGRVYG. The entire CDR3 protein is CSAGRVYGYTF.

By its share, this clone is medium-sized. The read ends 3 residues before the CDR3 terminus; that terminus is restored from the germline J gene. The rearrangement uses TRBV6-2 or TRBV6-3 and TRBJ2-3; 7 bases align to TRBD1. CDR3 length equals 14 residues. Germline CDR1 MNHEY, CDR2 SVGEGT. The V segment lost 6 bases and the J segment 4 bases; nucleotides outside the gene matches: 7. The CDR3 bases that were read are TGTGCCAGCAGCCAAAGGGACAGTGCAGATACG. This sequence encodes CASSQRDSADT. The whole CDR3 protein reads CASSQRDSADTQYF.

This clone was observed at least ten times. The read terminates 3 residues before the CDR3 end, so the remaining end is supplied by the germline J gene. The chain employs TRBV28 and TRBJ2-7; 11 nucleotides match TRBD2. Trimming at V came to 6 bases and at J to 2 bases, leaving 18 bases not matched to a gene. CDR3 length: 19 amino acids. From germline, CDR1 is MDHEN and CDR2 SYDVKM. The CDR3 bases that were read are TGTGCCAGCAGATCCGGGACAGGCGCAACTAGCGGGAGTCCCTACGAG. Translated, it gives CASRSGTGATSGSPYE. The entire CDR3 protein reads CASRSGTGATSGSPYEQYF.

This clone was seen repeatedly, ten times or more. Coverage ceases 3 residues before the CDR3 finishes, and the germline J gene fills in the end. This rearrangement joins TRBV29-1 to TRBJ2-3; no firm D call. The CDR3 sequence is 16 residues long. Looked up from germline, CDR1 is SQVTM and CDR2 is ANQGSEA. Trimming stripped 0 bases from V and 0 bases from J, with 13 bases between. CDR3 residues: CSVEEKSRTSTDTQYF. CDR3 DNA (partial): TGCAGCGTTGAAGAAAAAAGTCGTACTAGCACAGATACG.

This clone appeared many times. The read ends 3 residues early relative to the CDR3; the germline J gene fills the gap. The rearrangement joins TRBV2 to TRBJ2-1; D is undetermined. CDR1 is SNHLY, CDR2 FYNNEI, per germline. V lost 4 bases to trimming and J lost 5 bases, with 3 bases between them. There are 11 residues in the CDR3. The covered CDR3 bases are TGTGCCAGCAGTGTAAACAATGAG. It specifies CASSVNNE. The complete CDR3 protein is CASSVNNEQFF.

Ten or more counts support this clone. The read finishes 3 residues shy of the CDR3 end, and the germline J gene is used to complete it. The chain uses TRBV11-2 and TRBJ2-3, with 9 positions matching TRBD2. The CDR3 runs to 14 residues. Per the germline V gene, CDR1 is SGHAT and CDR2 is FQNNGV. The V segment lost 6 bases and the J segment 0 bases; nucleotides outside the gene matches: 1. CDR3: CASRLAGSTDTQYF. Incomplete CDR3 DNA: TGTGCCAGCAGACTAGCGGGCAGCACAGATACG.

Remarks on this clone: The read falls 3 residues short of the CDR3 end, and the missing part is taken from the germline J gene. The V and J genes are TRBV18 and TRBJ1-6; a weak D match, TRBD1 (5 bases). Germline V gene sequence: CDR1 KGHSH, CDR2 LQKENI. This CDR3 is built from 15 residues. Trimming cost V 2 bases and J 8 bases, with 13 bases left between them. The sequenced CDR3 bases are TGTGCCAGCTCACCAGCCGGGCTACAGGATTCACCC. Translating it yields CASSPAGLQDSP. The entire CDR3 protein reads CASSPAGLQDSPLHF. Looking up the rest from reference TRBV18 and TRBJ1-6 gives the full variable domain: NAGVMQNPRHLVRRRGQEARLRCSPMKGHSHVYWYRQLPEEGLKFMVYLQKENIIDESGMPKERFSAEFPKEGPSILRIQQVVRGDSAAYFCASSPAGLQDSPLHFGNGTRLTVT.

At least ten counts were recorded for this clone. The sequenced fragment ends 3 residues before the CDR3 boundary, so the rest is inferred from the germline J gene. The gene calls are TRBV19 and TRBJ2-5; TRBD1 matches 10 bases. The CDR3 length is 15 residues. Germline V gene data show CDR1 as LNHDA and CDR2 as SQIVND (reference sequence). Trimming at V came to 4 bases and at J to 3 bases, leaving 5 bases not matched to a gene. The sequenced part of the CDR3 DNA is TGTGCCAGTAGTAGGGACAGGGGAGTTGAAGAGACC. Translated, it gives CASSRDRGVEET. The full CDR3 protein reads CASSRDRGVEETQYF.

This clone was recorded many times. The CDR3 bases that were read are TGTGCCAGCTCACCCACAGCGGGAGCCTACGAG. This gives the protein CASSPTAGAYE. The complete CDR3 protein is CASSPTAGAYEQYF. This rearrangement joins TRBV18 to TRBJ2-7; the match to TRBD2 covers 8 bases. The DNA ends 3 residues before the CDR3 does, and the rest of the CDR3 is filled in from the germline J gene. Germline trimming cut 3 bases from V and 2 bases from J; bases unmatched to any gene: 3. The germline V gene has CDR1 KGHSH and CDR2 LQKENI. CDR3 size: 14 residues.

Many counts were recorded for this clone. The CDR3 is cut off 3 residues early in the read; its end comes from the germline J gene. V gene TRBV5-1 combines with J gene TRBJ2-7, with a weak D call TRBD1 (6 bases). The V and J ends lost 0 bases and 6 bases respectively, with 10 bases between them. Germline-derived CDR1 and CDR2 are SGHRS and YFSETQ. The CDR3 runs to 13 residues. Incomplete CDR3 DNA: TGCGCCAGCAGCTTGGTTCAGGGGCTCGAG. Translating gives CASSLVQGLE. The full CDR3 protein is CASSLVQGLEQYF.

Ten or more counts support this clone. The DNA ends 3 residues before the CDR3 does, and the rest of the CDR3 is filled in from the germline J gene. The V gene is TRBV7-2, the J gene TRBJ2-1, with D possibly matching TRBD1 (5 bases). The CDR3 length is 15 residues. V lost 3 bases, J lost 8 bases, and 17 bases lay in between. CDR1 and CDR2 (germline): SGHTA, FQGNSA. The sequenced CDR3 bases are TGTGCCAGCAGCTTCGTCGGTCAGGGCTCGGATGAG. Protein: CASSFVGQGSDE. The whole CDR3 sequence is CASSFVGQGSDEQFF.

This clone has a count of ten or more. The CDR3 region is CASGSSGTDTQYF. The sequenced part of the CDR3 DNA is TGTGCTAGTGGTTCTAGCGGCACAGATACG. The gene calls are TRBV12-5 and TRBJ2-3; tentative D call: TRBD2 (6 bases). Read data end 3 residues before the CDR3 end; the end is taken from the germline J gene. V shed 4 bases and J shed 1 base, with 6 bases lying between them. The CDR3 totals 13 residues. Per germline, CDR1 LGHNT and CDR2 FRNRAP.

This clone was recorded many times. The observed sequence ends 3 residues before the CDR3 terminus, with the missing tail filled in from the germline J gene. The chain uses TRBV7-8 and TRBJ1-1, with TRBD1 matching over 7 bases. Looked up from germline, CDR1 is SGHVS and CDR2 is FQNEAQ. CDR3 length: 13 residues. The junction had 4 bases not matched to a gene; V was cut back by 5 bases and J by 4 bases. This CDR3 is CASSPGTATEAFF. CDR3 DNA (partial): TGTGCCAGCAGCCCCGGGACAGCCACTGAA.

At least ten counts were recorded for this clone. The CDR3: CASRLAGVSYNEQFF. The CDR3 bases that were read are TGTGCCAGCAGGCTAGCGGGAGTCTCCTACAATGAG. J is TRBJ2-1 and V is TRBV28; TRBD2 matches 10 bases. The DNA ends 3 residues before the CDR3 does, and the rest of the CDR3 is filled in from the germline J gene. V gave up 6 bases and J gave up 0 bases; unmatched junction bases: 2. Germline CDR1 is MDHEN and CDR2 is SYDVKM. CDR3 size: 15 residues.